Each of the 27 T cell receptor beta chains below was sequenced from the same sample in a study of blood T cells in healthy people across ages. Sample-barcoded 5' priming and a J-beta primer mix drove a second PCR of roughly 7 to 11 cycles. Via MiXCR, TCRdb re-called the 5' RACE reads, giving one row per CDR3 protein. The table shows over 1,500,000 distinct CDR3 sequences, with around half occurring only once. Sequenced sample: blood. These receptors all stem from a woman aged 40 to 49 in good health.

V gene TRBV4-2 combines with J gene TRBJ2-1; TRBD2 agrees at 9 bases. V lost 3 bases to trimming and J lost 8 bases; unmatched junction nucleotides: 8. This CDR3 spans 15 amino acids. The germline V gene has CDR1 LGHNA and CDR2 YNFKEQ. The CDR3 DNA is TGTGCCAGCAGCCACGCCGCTAGCGGGGTTGATGAGCAGTTCTTC. It encodes CASSHAASGVDEQFF.

This chain joins TRBV27 and TRBJ2-7; 13 bases are shared with TRBD2. The DNA end is more similar to TRBJ2-5, so the J call may be wrong. Looked up from germline, CDR1 is MNHEY and CDR2 is SMNVEV (reference sequence). This CDR3 contains 17 residues. CDR3: CASSSQRGLAGKETQYF. The CDR3 DNA follows: TGTGCCAGCAGTTCTCAGAGGGGACTAGCGGGGAAAGAGACCCAGTACTTC.

This clonotype occurred once. The rearrangement joins TRBV18 to TRBJ2-1, with D hard to call. CDR1 is KGHSH, CDR2 LQKENI, per germline. This CDR3 contains 14 residues. The V and J ends lost 3 bases and 5 bases respectively, with 11 bases between them. The CDR3 region is CASSPALGDNEQFF. The DNA of the CDR3 is TGTGCCAGCTCACCCGCCCTAGGTGACAATGAGCAGTTCTTC.

This clonotype was observed a handful of times. The CDR3 is CASSIRLAGGLETQYF. The CDR3 region has the DNA TGTGCCAGCAGCATCCGACTAGCGGGGGGGCTAGAGACCCAGTACTTC. The chain couples TRBV7-9 to TRBJ2-5; 14 bases line up with TRBD2. Germline lookup yields CDR1 SEHNR and CDR2 FQNEAQ (reference sequence). The CDR3 is made up of 16 amino acids. The V segment lost 5 bases and the J segment 4 bases; nucleotides outside the gene matches: 6.

This clonotype showed up just a few times. The V call is TRBV27, the J call TRBJ2-7, with 8 bases identical to TRBD2. Germline CDR1 is MNHEY and CDR2 is SMNVEV (reference sequence). V lost 5 bases, J lost 1 base, and 4 bases stayed unmatched. The CDR3 totals 14 residues. The CDR3 loop reads CASSIVAGSYEQYF. As DNA, the CDR3 is TGTGCCAGCAGTATAGTAGCGGGGTCCTACGAGCAGTACTTC.

The chain has TRBV20-1 and TRBJ1-2; 9 positions agree with TRBD1. The CDR3 extends over 13 amino acids. Germline CDR1 reads DFQATT; CDR2 reads SNEGSKA (reference sequence). V lost 6 bases to trimming and J lost 0 bases; unmatched junction nucleotides: 2. This CDR3 reads CSAGTGTNYGYTF. The DNA of the CDR3 is TGCAGTGCCGGGACAGGGACTAACTATGGCTACACCTTC.

The rearrangement links TRBV6-2 or TRBV6-3 to TRBJ2-1; TRBD1 agrees at 7 bases. CDR1 is MNHEY, CDR2 SVGEGT, per germline. The CDR3 loop spans 13 amino acids. J lost 0 bases, V lost 11 bases, and 4 bases had no gene match. The CDR3 loop reads CACRDSSYNEQFF. Here the CDR3 DNA reads TGTGCCTGCCGGGACAGCTCCTACAATGAGCAGTTCTTC.

The sample holds a few counts of this clonotype. The J gene is TRBJ2-7, the V gene TRBV20-1; TRBD2 is a possible D gene (7 bases). Germline CDR1 and CDR2: DFQATT and SNEGSKA (reference sequence). This CDR3 contains 16 residues. V lost 3 bases to trimming and J lost 0 bases, with 18 bases between them. CDR3 sequence (DNA): TGCAGTGCTAGCTCTCCCGGGGGGCTTAGCTCCTACGAGCAGTACTTC. It translates to CSASSPGGLSSYEQYF.

This chain connects TRBV27 to TRBJ2-7; perhaps TRBD1 as D (5 bases). V was cut by 5 bases and J by 0 bases, with 11 bases left in between. Germline CDR1 and CDR2: MNHEY and SMNVEV (reference sequence). The CDR3 runs 14 residues. The CDR3 region is CASSETDSSYEQYF. CDR3 nucleotides: TGTGCCAGCAGTGAGACCGACAGCTCCTACGAGCAGTACTTC.

V and J are TRBV6-2 or TRBV6-3 and TRBJ2-7; TRBD1 agrees at 8 bases. V trimming: 8 bases; J trimming: 3 bases; junction bases outside the gene matches: 12. This CDR3 spans 15 amino acids. The germline gives CDR1 MNHEY, CDR2 SVGEGT. In nucleotides, the CDR3 is TGTGCCAGCGGTTCCTACGGGACAGGCAACTACGAGCAGTACTTC. Its protein product is CASGSYGTGNYEQYF.

This clonotype has more than one count but fewer than ten. The chain recombines TRBV27 with TRBJ2-5; 10 nucleotides align to TRBD1. The DNA end favors TRBJ2-7, so the J call may be wrong. This CDR3 has 14 amino acids. CDR1 is MNHEY, CDR2 SMNVEV, per germline (reference sequence). The CDR3 DNA is TGTGCCAGCAGCGTCGGGACAGGGGCGTCCGAGCAGTACTTC. It codes for CASSVGTGASEQYF.

The rearrangement links TRBV20-1 to TRBJ1-2, with 7 nucleotides matching TRBD1. Germline V lookup: CDR1 DFQATT, CDR2 SNEGSKA (reference sequence). This CDR3 is 16 amino acids long. V dropped 0 bases and J dropped 4; count of bases not matched to a gene: 11. This CDR3 reads CSARELGQFRFYGYTF. The CDR3, as DNA: TGCAGTGCTAGAGAATTGGGACAGTTCCGATTCTATGGCTACACCTTC.

This clonotype was counted only a few times. J is TRBJ1-2 and V is TRBV25-1; D might be TRBD1 (6 bases). CDR1 MGHDK and CDR2 SYGVNS come from the germline V gene. There are 14 residues in the CDR3. The V end was cut by 0 bases, the J end by 8 bases, with 13 bases between. CDR3 sequence reads: CASSEYSPRGGYTF. The CDR3 DNA sequence: TGTGCCAGCAGTGAATATAGTCCCAGGGGCGGCTACACCTTC.

This clonotype was observed a few times. The chain carries TRBV29-1 and TRBJ2-1, with D perhaps matching TRBD2 (6 bases). With 3 bases removed from V and 8 bases from J, the gap between germline ends came to 11 bases. This CDR3 region has 12 residues. CDR1 and CDR2 (germline): SQVTM, ANQGSEA. For the CDR3, the DNA is TGCAGCGTTGATACTAGCTTCGATGAGCAGTTCTTC. The encoded protein is CSVDTSFDEQFF.

V usage is TRBV7-9 and J usage is TRBJ1-6; 7 bases agree with TRBD1. V gave up 6 bases and J gave up 4 bases; unmatched junction bases: 9. The CDR3 has 16 amino acids. Germline loops: CDR1 SEHNR, CDR2 FQNEAQ (reference sequence). In DNA form, the CDR3 reads TGTGCCAGCAGATCGACAGGGAGGTCATATAATTCACCCCTCCACTTT. Its protein is CASRSTGRSYNSPLHF.

V usage is TRBV7-2 and J usage is TRBJ1-4; D is unclear. Germline V gene sequence: CDR1 SGHTA, CDR2 FQGNSA. V was pared by 5 bases and J by 8 bases, with 15 bases between. CDR3 length: 14 amino acids. CDR3 bases: TGTGCCAGCAGCCTTGACTCGGGGAGCGAAAAACTGTTTTTT. This codes for CASSLDSGSEKLFF.

The chain has TRBV9 and TRBJ2-1; D gene ambiguous. Germline V gene data show CDR1 as SGDLS and CDR2 as YYNGEE. Trimming took 0 bases from V and 4 from J, leaving 17 bases between them. The CDR3 has 17 amino acids. The CDR3 is CASSVETSGPKYNEQFF. The CDR3 region has the DNA TGTGCCAGCAGCGTAGAAACATCGGGCCCAAAATACAATGAGCAGTTCTTC. The full variable domain, rest sourced from reference TRBV9 and TRBJ2-1, is DSGVTQTPKHLITATGQRVTLRCSPRSGDLSVYWYQQSLDQGLQFLIQYYNGEERAKGNILERFSAQQFPDLHSELNLSSLELGDSALYFCASSVETSGPKYNEQFFGPGTRLTVL.

The gene calls are TRBV15 and TRBJ2-1, with 10 bases lining up with TRBD2. Germline values: CDR1 LNHNV, CDR2 YYDKDF (reference sequence). J was trimmed by 3 bases and V by 4 bases; bases with no gene match: 6. This CDR3 has 16 residues. Here the CDR3 DNA reads TGTGCCACCAGCAAAGGAGCGGGAGGGGGCTACAATGAGCAGTTCTTC. Its translation is CATSKGAGGGYNEQFF.

CDR3 DNA sequence: TGTGCCAGCAGCCTCTGGTCCTACGAGCAGTACTTC. Protein: CASSLWSYEQYF. The chain has TRBV21-1 and TRBJ2-7. TRBV21-1 is a documented pseudogene. CDR3 length: 12 amino acids.

In this sample, this clonotype turned up once. Germline and junction disagree at one end, which may indicate a read error. This chain uses TRBV7-8 with TRBJ2-5, with TRBD2 as a possible D gene (5 bases). CDR1 is SGHVS and CDR2 is FQNEAQ in the germline V gene. This CDR3 is built from 13 residues. The CDR3 sequence is CTSSLIAWETQYF. The CDR3 nucleotides read TGTACCAGCAGCTTGATAGCGTGGGAGACCCAGTACTTC.

In this sample, this clonotype turned up a few times. CDR3 residues: CASSLSPVPYEQYF. The CDR3 DNA reads TGTGCCAGCAGTTTATCACCTGTCCCCTACGAGCAGTACTTC. The chain joins TRBV27 to TRBJ2-4; D is ambiguous. With the DNA end fitting TRBJ2-7 better, the J assignment may be wrong. The germline gives CDR1 MNHEY, CDR2 SMNVEV (reference sequence). The CDR3 length is 14 residues.

The CDR3 spells CASSLDLGGGTQYF. The CDR3 nucleotides read TGCGCCAGCAGCTTGGATCTGGGGGGCGGTACGCAGTATTTT. This chain connects TRBV5-1 to TRBJ2-3; D might be TRBD1 or TRBD2, each matching 6 bases. The CDR3 contains 14 residues. CDR1 and CDR2 (germline): SGHRS, YFSETQ. V lost 0 bases, J lost 8 bases, and 13 bases lay in between. Supplemented by reference TRBV5-1 and TRBJ2-3, the full variable domain reads KAGVTQTPRYLIKTRGQQVTLSCSPISGHRSVSWYQQTPGQGLQFLFEYFSETQRNKGNFPGRFSGRQFSNSRSEMNVSTLELGDSALYLCASSLDLGGGTQYFGPGTRLTVL.

The genes are TRBV20-1 and TRBJ2-5; 12 bases map to TRBD2. Trimming removed 3 bases from V and 11 bases from J; junction bases left unmatched: 16. This CDR3 has 16 amino acids. In germline, CDR1 is DFQATT, CDR2 SNEGSKA (reference sequence). The CDR3 region is CSARTWTSGVPNEQYF. CDR3 bases: TGCAGTGCTAGGACCTGGACTAGCGGGGTTCCCAATGAGCAGTACTTC.

This chain links TRBV21-1 with TRBJ2-4; TRBD1 is the table's D call, not checked against the DNA. TRBV21-1 is termed a pseudogene. There are 16 residues in the CDR3. The CDR3 region is CASSGTEYLAKNIQYF. In DNA, the CDR3 is TGTGCCAGCAGTGGGACAGAATACTTAGCCAAAAACATTCAGTACTTC.

The J gene is TRBJ2-5, the V gene TRBV14; no clear D. There are 17 residues in the CDR3. Trimming cost V 1 base and J 1 base, with 16 bases left between them. CDR1 is SGHDN, CDR2 FVKESK, per germline. The DNA of the CDR3 is TGTGCCAGCAGCCAAGGGCTCGGTCGAGCACCCCAAGAGACCCAGTACTTC. Translated, it gives CASSQGLGRAPQETQYF.

The rearrangement joins TRBV7-2 to TRBJ2-5, with 8 bases fitting TRBD1. Germline CDR1 is SGHTA and CDR2 is FQGNSA. The V and J ends lost 4 bases and 5 bases, in that order; junction bases with no gene match: 9. This CDR3 has 15 amino acids. The CDR3 reads CASSYSPGQVETQYF. The CDR3 region has the DNA TGTGCCAGCAGCTACTCCCCGGGACAGGTTGAGACCCAGTACTTC.

The chain combines TRBV28 with TRBJ2-5; maybe TRBD2 (5 bases). Per the germline V gene, CDR1 is MDHEN and CDR2 is SYDVKM. The length of the CDR3 is 15 residues. V was cut by 2 bases and J by 5 bases, with 15 bases left in between. This chain's CDR3 is CASSLADSSGETQYF. The CDR3 nucleotides read TGTGCCAGCAGTTTAGCGGACTCTTCCGGTGAGACCCAGTACTTC.